This T cell receptor beta chain was retrieved from a study of PD-1 blockade in mismatch repair-deficient tumors (TCRdb year 2017). A note on the overall study: The trial enrolled 65 to 100 consecutive patients with more than ten mismatch repair-deficient cancer types between late 2013 and September 2016, all previously treated and progressing. Tumor-associated T cell clones were tracked in the peripheral blood of patients responding to PD-1 blockade by deep sequencing of TCR CDR3 regions. The study at large found these results: Clones residing in the tumor, which were often undetectable in blood before treatment, expanded quickly after pembrolizumab and then contracted, generally before radiologic responses.

In the case of this clone: It has no known antigen specificity. No base quality information exists; no much larger clone differs at one position.

Libraries came from the immunoSEQ multiplex PCR assay. What TCRdb holds here is the immuneACCESS table cut down to in-frame rearrangements. Part of the clones is not present; checked against another copy, under half of the missing clones reflect an unresolved V gene, and the others are unexplained. The sample table holds about 100,000 clones, of which over 65% were seen once. The leading ten clones occupy 6.3% of the sample. Mismatch repair deficiency in every enrolled patient was established by polymerase chain reaction or immunohistochemistry. TCR sequencing was performed for a few patients who responded to pembrolizumab therapy. The phase II trial prospectively tested pembrolizumab PD-1 blockade in advanced mismatch repair-deficient cancers regardless of tissue of origin. Peripheral blood T cell samples were collected serially, before PD-1 blockade began and at several time points afterward. Blood sampling times were expressed in weeks after the first pembrolizumab dose.

CDR1 GTSNPN and CDR2 SVGIG are derived from the germline V gene (reference sequence). Reading from cysteine to phenylalanine, the CDR3 counts 14 amino acids. The retained sequence is limited to the CDR3, 42 bases, with the frame set at the first base. Deletion took 2 bases off V and 6 bases off J, with a span of 16 bases between the germline ends. The chain is made from TRBV30 and TRBJ2-5, with no confidently assigned D gene. The sequence derives from an adult with mismatch repair-deficient cancer. This sample comprised peripheral blood, obtained less than 37 weeks after starting pembrolizumab. The CDR3 in this case is CAWSPPVVPKTQYF. The DNA sequence follows: TGTGCCTGGAGTCCTCCCGTCGTTCCAAAGACCCAGTACTTC.